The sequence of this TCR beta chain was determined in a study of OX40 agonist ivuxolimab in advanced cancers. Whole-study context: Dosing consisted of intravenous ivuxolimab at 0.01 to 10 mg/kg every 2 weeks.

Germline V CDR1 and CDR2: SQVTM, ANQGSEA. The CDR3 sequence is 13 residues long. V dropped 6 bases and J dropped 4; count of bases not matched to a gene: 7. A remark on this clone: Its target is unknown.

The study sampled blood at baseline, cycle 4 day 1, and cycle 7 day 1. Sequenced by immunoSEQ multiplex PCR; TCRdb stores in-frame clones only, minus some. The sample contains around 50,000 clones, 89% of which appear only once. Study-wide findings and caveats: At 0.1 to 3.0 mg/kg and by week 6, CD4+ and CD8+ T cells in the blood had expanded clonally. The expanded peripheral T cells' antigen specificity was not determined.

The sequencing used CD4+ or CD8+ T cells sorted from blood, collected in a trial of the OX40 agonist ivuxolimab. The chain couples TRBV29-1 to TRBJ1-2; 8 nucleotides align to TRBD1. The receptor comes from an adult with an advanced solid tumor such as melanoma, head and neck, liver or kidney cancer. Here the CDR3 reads CSVRTGKGYGYTF. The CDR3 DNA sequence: TGCAGCGTAAGGACAGGGAAAGGCTATGGCTACACCTTC.